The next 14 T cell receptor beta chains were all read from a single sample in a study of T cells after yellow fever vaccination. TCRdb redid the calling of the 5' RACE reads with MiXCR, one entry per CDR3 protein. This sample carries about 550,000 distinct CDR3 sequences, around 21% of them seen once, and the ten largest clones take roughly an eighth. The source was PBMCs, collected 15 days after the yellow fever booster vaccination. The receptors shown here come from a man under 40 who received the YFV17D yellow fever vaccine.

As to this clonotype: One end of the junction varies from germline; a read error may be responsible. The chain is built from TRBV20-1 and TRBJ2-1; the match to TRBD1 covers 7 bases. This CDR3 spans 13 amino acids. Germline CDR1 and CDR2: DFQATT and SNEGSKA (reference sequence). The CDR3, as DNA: TGCAGTCCTAGTGAGGGGGCTGTCAATGAGCAGTTCTTC. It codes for CSPSEGAVNEQFF.

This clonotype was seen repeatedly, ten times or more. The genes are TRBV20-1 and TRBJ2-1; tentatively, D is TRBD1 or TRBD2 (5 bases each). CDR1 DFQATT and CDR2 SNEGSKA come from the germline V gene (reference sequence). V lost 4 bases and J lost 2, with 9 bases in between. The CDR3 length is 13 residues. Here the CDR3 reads CSATVGAYNEQFF. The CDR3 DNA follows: TGCAGTGCTACGGTGGGGGCCTACAATGAGCAGTTCTTC.

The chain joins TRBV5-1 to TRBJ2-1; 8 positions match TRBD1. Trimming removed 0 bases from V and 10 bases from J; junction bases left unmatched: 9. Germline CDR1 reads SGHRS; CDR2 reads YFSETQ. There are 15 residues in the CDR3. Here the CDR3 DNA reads TGCGCCAGCAGCTTGGGACAGGGGCCATGGGGAGAGCAGTTCTTC. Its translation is CASSLGQGPWGEQFF.

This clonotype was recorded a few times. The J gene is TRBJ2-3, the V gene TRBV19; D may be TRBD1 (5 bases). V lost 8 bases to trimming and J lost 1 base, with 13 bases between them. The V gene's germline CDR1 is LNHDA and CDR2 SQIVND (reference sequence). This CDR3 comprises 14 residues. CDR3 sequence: CASVKQDGTDTQYF. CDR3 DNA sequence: TGTGCCAGTGTAAAACAGGATGGCACAGATACGCAGTATTTT.

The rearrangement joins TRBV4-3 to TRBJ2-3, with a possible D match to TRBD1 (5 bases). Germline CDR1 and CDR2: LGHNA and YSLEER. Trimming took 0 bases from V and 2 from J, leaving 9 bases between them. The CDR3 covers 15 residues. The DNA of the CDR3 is TGCGCCAGCAGCCAAGAAGGGGTGTCCACAGATACGCAGTATTTT. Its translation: CASSQEGVSTDTQYF.

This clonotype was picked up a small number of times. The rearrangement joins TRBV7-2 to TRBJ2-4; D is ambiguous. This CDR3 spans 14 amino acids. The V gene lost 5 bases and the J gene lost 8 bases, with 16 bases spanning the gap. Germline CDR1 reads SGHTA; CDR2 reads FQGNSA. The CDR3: CASSPSIWRDIQYF. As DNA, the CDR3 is TGTGCCAGCAGCCCCTCGATTTGGAGAGACATTCAGTACTTC.

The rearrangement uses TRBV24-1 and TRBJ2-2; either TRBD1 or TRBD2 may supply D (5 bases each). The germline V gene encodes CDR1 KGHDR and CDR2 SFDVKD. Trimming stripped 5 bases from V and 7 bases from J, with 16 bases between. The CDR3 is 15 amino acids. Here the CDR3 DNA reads TGTGCCACCAGTGCTTCCGGGACCAAAAACGGGGAGCTGTTTTTT. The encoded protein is CATSASGTKNGELFF.

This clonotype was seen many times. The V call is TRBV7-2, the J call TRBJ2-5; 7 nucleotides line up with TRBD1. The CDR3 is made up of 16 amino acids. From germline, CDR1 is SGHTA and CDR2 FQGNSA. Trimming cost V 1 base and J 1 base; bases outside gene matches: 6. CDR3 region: CASSLGEGGRQETQYF. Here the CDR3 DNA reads TGTGCCAGCAGCTTAGGGGAAGGGGGCCGCCAAGAGACCCAGTACTTC.

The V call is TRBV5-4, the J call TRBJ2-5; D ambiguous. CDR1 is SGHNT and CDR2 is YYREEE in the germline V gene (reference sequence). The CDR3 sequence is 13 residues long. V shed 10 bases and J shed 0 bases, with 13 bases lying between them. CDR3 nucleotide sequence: TGTGCCGTCTCATTTTGGGACCAAGAGACCCAGTACTTC. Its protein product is CAVSFWDQETQYF.

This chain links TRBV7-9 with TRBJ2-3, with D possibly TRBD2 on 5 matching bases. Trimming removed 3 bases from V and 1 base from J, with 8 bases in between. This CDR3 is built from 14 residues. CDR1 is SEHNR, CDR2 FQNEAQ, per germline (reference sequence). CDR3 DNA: TGTGCCAGCAGCTTCGAACTAGGCACAGATACGCAGTATTTT. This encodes CASSFELGTDTQYF.

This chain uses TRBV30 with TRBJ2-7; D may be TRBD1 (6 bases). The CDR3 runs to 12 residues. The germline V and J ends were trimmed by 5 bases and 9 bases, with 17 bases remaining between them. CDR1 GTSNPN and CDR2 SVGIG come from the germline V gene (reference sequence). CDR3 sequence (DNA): TGTGCCTGGCGGGACACGGGCTCTTGGCAGTACTTC. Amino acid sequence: CAWRDTGSWQYF.

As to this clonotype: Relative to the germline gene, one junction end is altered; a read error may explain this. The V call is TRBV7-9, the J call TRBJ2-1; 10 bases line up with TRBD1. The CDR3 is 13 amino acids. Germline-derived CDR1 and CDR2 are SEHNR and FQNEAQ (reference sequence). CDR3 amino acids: CASSLARGTGDLF. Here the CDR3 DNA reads TGTGCCAGCAGCTTAGCGCGAGGGACAGGGGACCTCTTC.

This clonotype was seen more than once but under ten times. In DNA form, the CDR3 reads TGCAGCGTTGAAGACTACCCTAATGAGCAGTTCTTC. Amino acids: CSVEDYPNEQFF. V gene TRBV29-1 combines with J gene TRBJ2-1; D not certain. The CDR3 runs to 12 residues. Germline lookup yields CDR1 SQVTM and CDR2 ANQGSEA. The V end was cut by 0 bases, the J end by 7 bases, with 7 bases between.

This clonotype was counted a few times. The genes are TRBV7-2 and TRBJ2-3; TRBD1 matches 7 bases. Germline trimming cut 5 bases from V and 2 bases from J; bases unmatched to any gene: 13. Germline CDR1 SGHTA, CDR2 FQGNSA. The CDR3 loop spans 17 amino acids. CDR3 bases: TGTGCCAGCAGCCGAAACCGGGACAGAACCCACACAGATACGCAGTATTTT. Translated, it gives CASSRNRDRTHTDTQYF.